These 25 T cell receptor beta chains came from one sample sequenced in a study of blood T cell repertoires in COVID-19. TCRdb keeps only in-frame clones here, not all; method: immunoSEQ multiplex PCR. The table includes 85,000 to 100,000 clones, 84% detected once. The specimen was peripheral blood. All receptors come from a woman aged 55-70 years with acute or convalescent COVID-19.

The chain combines TRBV29-1 with TRBJ2-3, with TRBD2 matching over 9 bases. Trimming took 4 bases from V and 6 from J; bases not matched to a gene: 5. The CDR3 extends over 13 amino acids. CDR1 SQVTM and CDR2 ANQGSEA come from the germline V gene. CDR3 region: CSVGAGGGDTQYF. DNA for the CDR3: TGCAGCGTTGGAGCGGGGGGCGGGGATACGCAGTATTTT.

The rearrangement uses TRBV10-1 and TRBJ1-2, with TRBD1 as a possible D gene (5 bases). Looked up from germline, CDR1 is WNHNN and CDR2 is SYGVQD (reference sequence). V was pared by 2 bases and J by 3 bases, with 13 bases between. The CDR3 extends over 15 amino acids. CDR3: CASSEGRGGDYGYTF. DNA for the CDR3: TGCGCCAGCAGTGAGGGGCGGGGAGGGGACTATGGCTACACCTTC.

The rearrangement joins TRBV30 to TRBJ1-4; D is unclear. The CDR3 has 13 residues. Per the germline V gene, CDR1 is GTSNPN and CDR2 is SVGIG (reference sequence). The V gene lost 2 bases and the J gene lost 8 bases, with 12 bases spanning the gap. CDR3 loop: CAWSLSRGEKLFF. The CDR3 DNA sequence: TGTGCCTGGAGTCTATCGCGGGGAGAAAAACTGTTTTTT.

The chain links TRBV4-2 to TRBJ1-2; D is uncertain. Trimming shortened V by 0 bases and J by 0 bases, and 8 bases separated the two germline ends. Germline V gene data show CDR1 as LGHNA and CDR2 as YNFKEQ. There are 15 residues in the CDR3. The CDR3 nucleotides are TGTGCCAGCAGCCAAGATTGGGCGTCTAACTATGGCTACACCTTC. Residues: CASSQDWASNYGYTF.

The gene calls are TRBV7-8 and TRBJ1-5; 12 nucleotides agree with TRBD1. After removal of 4 bases from V and 7 bases from J, the junction contained 5 bases not matched to a gene. The CDR3 extends over 15 amino acids. The germline gives CDR1 SGHVS, CDR2 FQNEAQ. In DNA form, the CDR3 reads TGTGCCAGCAGCTGGGGACAGGGGGCGGGCCAGCCCCAGCATTTT. This translates into CASSWGQGAGQPQHF.

The J gene is TRBJ2-5, the V gene TRBV9, with 11 bases aligning to TRBD1. This CDR3 comprises 15 residues. The J segment lost 2 bases and the V segment lost 4 bases, leaving 4 bases of the junction unmatched. The germline CDR1 and CDR2 sequences are SGDLS and YYNGEE. The CDR3 sequence: CASSYRDRGQETQYF. DNA for the CDR3: TGTGCCAGCAGCTACCGGGACAGGGGGCAAGAGACCCAGTACTTC.

The CDR3 loop is CASSYRPGALRGTEAFF. The DNA for the CDR3 is TGTGCCAGCAGTTACAGGCCAGGGGCCCTTCGGGGCACTGAAGCTTTCTTT. The chain carries TRBV6-2 or TRBV6-3 and TRBJ1-1; a possible D gene is TRBD1 (6 bases). The CDR3 sequence is 17 residues long. Germline V gene data show CDR1 as MNHEY and CDR2 as SVGEGT. The ends were cut back, 2 bases at V and 4 bases at J, with 20 bases in the middle.

The chain links TRBV5-4 to TRBJ1-1; unclear D gene. Germline V CDR1 and CDR2: SGHNT, YYREEE (reference sequence). This CDR3 region has 13 residues. V was pared by 7 bases and J by 0 bases, with 10 bases between. The CDR3 DNA follows: TGTGCCAGCGGGCTGGAAATGAACACTGAAGCTTTCTTT. It codes for CASGLEMNTEAFF.

The rearrangement uses TRBV2 and TRBJ1-5; D call uncertain. V was pared by 6 bases and J by 9 bases, with 15 bases between. The germline V gene has CDR1 SNHLY and CDR2 FYNNEI. The CDR3 runs to 13 residues. In DNA form, the CDR3 reads TGTGCCAGCAGCACCCGGGAGGGAGCGCCCCAGCATTTT. Translated, it gives CASSTREGAPQHF.

This sequence joins TRBV7-2 and TRBJ2-3; 8 nucleotides line up with TRBD2. Germline CDR1 and CDR2: SGHTA and FQGNSA. The length of the CDR3 is 18 residues. The trim removed 2 bases at V and 2 bases at J, leaving 12 bases unmatched. CDR3 in amino acids: CASSLPGADGGATDTQYF. As DNA, the CDR3 is TGTGCCAGCAGCTTACCGGGCGCTGACGGGGGGGCCACAGATACGCAGTATTTT.

The chain employs TRBV4-1 and TRBJ2-7, with 9 bases lining up with TRBD1. Germline CDR1 reads MGHRA; CDR2 reads YSYEKL. The CDR3 contains 15 residues. V trimming: 4 bases; J trimming: 1 base; junction bases outside the gene matches: 5. CDR3 loop: CASSRTGGGSYEQYF. The CDR3 DNA is TGCGCCAGCAGCCGCACAGGGGGCGGATCCTACGAGCAGTACTTC.

The J gene is TRBJ1-6, the V gene TRBV28, with D maybe TRBD1 (6 bases). The CDR3 extends over 19 amino acids. Germline-derived CDR1 and CDR2 are MDHEN and SYDVKM. V shed 3 bases and J shed 0 bases, with 18 bases lying between them. The CDR3 bases are TGTGCCAGCAGTTTTAGTGTAGGGGGAGGGAGCTCCTATAATTCACCCCTCCACTTT. Protein: CASSFSVGGGSSYNSPLHF. Full variable domain (remainder filled in from reference TRBV28 and TRBJ1-6): DVKVTQSSRYLVKRTGEKVFLECVQDMDHENMFWYRQDPGLGLRLIYFSYDVKMKEKGDIPEGYSVSREKKERFSLILESASTNQTSMYLCASSFSVGGGSSYNSPLHFGNGTRLTVT.

The chain joins TRBV28 to TRBJ1-1; 10 positions agree with TRBD1. CDR1 and CDR2 from the germline V gene are MDHEN and SYDVKM. V was pared by 6 bases and J by 6 bases, with 10 bases of the junction left unmatched. The CDR3 has 15 amino acids. CDR3 loop: CASSPGQGLGAEAFF. The CDR3 DNA sequence: TGTGCCAGCAGCCCGGGACAGGGGTTGGGGGCTGAAGCTTTCTTT.

The chain has TRBV4-1 and TRBJ2-7; 8 positions agree with TRBD1. With 0 bases clipped from V and 5 bases from J, the junction kept 9 bases outside the gene matches. This CDR3 is 16 amino acids long. The V gene's germline CDR1 is MGHRA and CDR2 YSYEKL. Here the CDR3 DNA reads TGCGCCAGCAGCCAAGATGGGAGACAGGGGATCCACGAGCAGTACTTC. Amino acid sequence: CASSQDGRQGIHEQYF.

The rearrangement joins TRBV7-9 to TRBJ1-1, with D possibly matching TRBD1 (6 bases). The germline V gene encodes CDR1 SEHNR and CDR2 FQNEAQ (reference sequence). The V gene lost 2 bases and the J gene lost 7 bases, with 11 bases spanning the gap. This CDR3 is built from 13 residues. CDR3: CASSLSQGIEAFF. CDR3 DNA: TGTGCCAGCAGCTTATCCCAGGGGATTGAAGCTTTCTTT. Supplemented by reference TRBV7-9 and TRBJ1-1, the full variable domain reads DTGVSQNPRHKITKRGQNVTFRCDPISEHNRLYWYRQTLGQGPEFLTYFQNEAQLEKSRLLSDRFSAERPKGSFSTLEIQRTEQGDSAMYLCASSLSQGIEAFFGQGTRLTVV.

This clone appeared a single time. V is TRBV6-6 and J is TRBJ1-1; tentative D call: TRBD1 (6 bases). Germline V gene data show CDR1 as MNHNY and CDR2 as SVGAGI (reference sequence). V was pared by 8 bases and J by 1 base, with 20 bases between. This CDR3 comprises 16 residues. The CDR3 nucleotides read TGTGCCAGCGATCCAGGAACAGGGTACGGGAACACTGAAGCTTTCTTT. Protein: CASDPGTGYGNTEAFF.

The chain combines TRBV12-3 or TRBV12-4 with TRBJ2-7; possible D gene TRBD1, 6 bases. V lost 6 bases, J lost 1 base, and 10 bases lay in between. The CDR3 has 13 amino acids. As DNA, the CDR3 is TGTGCCAGCAGATTGGACAGTTCCTACGAGCAGTACTTC. Translating it yields CASRLDSSYEQYF.

The V call is TRBV9, the J call TRBJ2-5; no definite D call. Germline-derived CDR1 and CDR2 are SGDLS and YYNGEE. There are 14 residues in the CDR3. The V and J ends lost 4 bases and 2 bases respectively, with 12 bases between them. The CDR3: CASSSTRQQETQYF. CDR3 coding DNA: TGTGCCAGCAGCTCGACACGGCAACAAGAGACCCAGTACTTC.

The V call is TRBV6-2 or TRBV6-3, the J call TRBJ1-1; D gene unclear. CDR3 size: 14 residues. Germline V gives CDR1 MNHEY, CDR2 SVGEGT. Trimming removed 2 bases at V and 4 bases at J, with 11 bases between. DNA for the CDR3: TGTGCCAGCAGTTACGCCGGGAGACCCACTGAAGCTTTCTTT. Amino acid sequence: CASSYAGRPTEAFF.

V usage is TRBV14 and J usage is TRBJ2-2, with D possibly TRBD1 on 5 matching bases. This CDR3 contains 14 residues. Germline CDR1 SGHDN, CDR2 FVKESK. With 0 bases removed from V and 5 bases from J, the gap between germline ends came to 7 bases. DNA of the CDR3: TGTGCCAGCAGCCAAGAACGACAGACCGGGGAGCTGTTTTTT. Translated: CASSQERQTGELFF.

This chain joins TRBV19 and TRBJ2-1, with 8 positions matching TRBD2. CDR1 and CDR2 (germline): LNHDA, SQIVND (reference sequence). This CDR3 region has 17 residues. After removal of 3 bases from V and 5 bases from J, the junction contained 12 bases not matched to a gene. The CDR3 loop is CASSILSSGGANNEQFF. The CDR3 nucleotides read TGTGCCAGTAGTATCTTGTCCAGCGGGGGCGCAAACAATGAGCAGTTCTTC.

V usage is TRBV2 and J usage is TRBJ1-3, with 7 bases matching TRBD1. CDR3 length equals 14 residues. After removal of 2 bases from V and 8 bases from J, the junction contained 6 bases not matched to a gene. In germline, CDR1 is SNHLY, CDR2 FYNNEI. This CDR3 is CASSENNRGDTIYF. CDR3 nucleotides: TGTGCCAGCAGTGAAAATAACAGGGGAGACACCATATATTTT.

A single count supports this clone. CDR3 nucleotide sequence: TGTGCCAGCAGCCCCCGCGGTACGAGCACTAGCACAGATACGCAGTATTTT. Amino acid sequence: CASSPRGTSTSTDTQYF. This chain connects TRBV7-2 to TRBJ2-3, with no clear D. The CDR3 covers 17 residues. CDR1 SGHTA and CDR2 FQGNSA come from the germline V gene. The germline V and J ends were trimmed by 5 bases and 0 bases, with 18 bases remaining between them.

The V call is TRBV14, the J call TRBJ2-1; D is possibly TRBD2 (6 bases). CDR3 size: 15 residues. Germline CDR1 is SGHDN and CDR2 is FVKESK. Trimming shortened V by 2 bases and J by 7 bases, and 15 bases separated the two germline ends. The CDR3 reads CASSQYIRGKNEQFF. The CDR3 bases are TGTGCCAGCAGCCAATACATTCGGGGGAAGAATGAGCAGTTCTTC.

J is TRBJ1-2 and V is TRBV3-1 (or the pseudogene TRBV3-2), with D unclear. Germline lookup yields CDR1 LGHDT and CDR2 YNNKEL (reference sequence). This CDR3 is built from 15 residues. V lost 2 bases, J lost 2 bases, and 12 bases lay in between. The CDR3 loop is CASSQRNGFNYGYTF. The CDR3 DNA reads as TGTGCCAGCAGCCAACGAAACGGGTTCAACTATGGCTACACCTTC.